The next 20 T cell receptor beta chains were all read from a single sample in a study of blood T cell repertoires in COVID-19. Libraries were prepared by immunoSEQ multiplex PCR; TCRdb keeps only in-frame clonotypes and omits some of them. The sample contains 200,000 to 250,000 clones, about 90% of which appear only once. The sequenced sample was peripheral blood. The receptors derive from a man aged 18 to 35 with active or convalescent COVID-19.

The chain couples TRBV10-3 to TRBJ2-1, with D possibly being TRBD2 (7 bases). Germline V gene sequence: CDR1 ENHRY, CDR2 SYGVKD. CDR3 length: 15 residues. Between the trimmed V and J ends, which lost 4 bases and 7 bases, there was a span of 17 bases. The DNA of the CDR3 is TGTGCCATCAGTGGGGACACTAGCGCGTGGAATGAGCAGTTCTTC. It specifies CAISGDTSAWNEQFF.

This clone was detected a few times. The V and J genes are TRBV7-9 and TRBJ1-5; 8 bases map to TRBD1. Losses at the gene ends were 5 bases for V and 6 bases for J; bases not matched to a gene: 3. Germline V gene sequence: CDR1 SEHNR, CDR2 FQNEAQ (reference sequence). The CDR3 totals 13 residues. Written as DNA, the CDR3 is TGTGCCAGCAGCGGGCAGGGGGCTCAGCCCCAGCATTTT. Amino acid sequence: CASSGQGAQPQHF. The entire variable domain, with the rest obtained from reference TRBV7-9 and TRBJ1-5, is as follows: DTGVSQNPRHKITKRGQNVTFRCDPISEHNRLYWYRQTLGQGPEFLTYFQNEAQLEKSRLLSDRFSAERPKGSFSTLEIQRTEQGDSAMYLCASSGQGAQPQHFGDGTRLSIL.

This chain links TRBV5-5 with TRBJ2-3; 14 bases are a match to TRBD2. Germline CDR1 reads SGHKS; CDR2 reads YYEKEE (reference sequence). Unmatched junction bases numbered 3, after V lost 5 bases and J lost 1 base. This CDR3 spans 16 amino acids. The CDR3 region is CASRTGLAGGTDTQYF. The CDR3 coding sequence is TGTGCCAGCAGGACGGGACTAGCGGGGGGCACAGATACGCAGTATTTT.

This clone has a single count. This chain uses TRBV5-8 with TRBJ2-7; no reliable D call. V lost 4 bases and J 3 bases, leaving 11 bases between the germline ends. The CDR3 consists of 13 residues. Germline assignment: CDR1 SGHTS and CDR2 YDEGEE. CDR3 amino acids: CASSHDTDYEQYF. CDR3 DNA sequence: TGTGCCAGCAGCCACGACACTGACTACGAGCAGTACTTC.

The chain joins TRBV4-1 to TRBJ2-7; possible D gene TRBD2, 6 bases. CDR1 is MGHRA, CDR2 YSYEKL, per germline. The V end lost 0 bases, the J end lost 0 bases, and 12 bases lay between the germline ends. The CDR3 totals 16 residues. CDR3 protein: CASSQEGLASSYEQYF. In DNA, the CDR3 is TGCGCCAGCAGCCAAGAGGGACTGGCGAGCTCCTACGAGCAGTACTTC.

In its sample, this clone was seen once. CDR3 in DNA: TGCGCCAGCAGCCAGAAGGGGGCATCGAACGAGCAGTACTTC. Amino acids: CASSQKGASNEQYF. The gene calls are TRBV4-3 and TRBJ2-7; 7 positions agree with TRBD1. Losses at the gene ends were 3 bases for V and 5 bases for J; bases not matched to a gene: 7. The length of the CDR3 is 14 residues. CDR1 and CDR2 from the germline V gene are LGHNA and YSLEER.

This rearrangement joins TRBV7-6 to TRBJ1-1, with D unclear. V was cut by 0 bases and J by 0 bases, with 8 bases left in between. Looked up from germline, CDR1 is SGHVS and CDR2 is FNYEAQ. The CDR3 is 15 residues long. CDR3 protein: CASSLALALNTEAFF. The CDR3 bases are TGTGCCAGCAGCTTAGCACTAGCCTTGAACACTGAAGCTTTCTTT.

The chain carries TRBV27 and TRBJ2-1; no definite D call. V was cut by 4 bases and J by 8 bases, with 12 bases left in between. The CDR3 loop spans 13 amino acids. Germline loops: CDR1 MNHEY, CDR2 SMNVEV (reference sequence). CDR3 amino acids: CASSSLVFHEQFF. The DNA of the CDR3 is TGTGCCAGCAGTTCTCTAGTTTTCCATGAGCAGTTCTTC.

The J gene is TRBJ1-3, the V gene TRBV2; perhaps TRBD1 as D (5 bases). The CDR3 contains 12 residues. The V gene lost 8 bases and the J gene lost 4 bases, with 9 bases spanning the gap. In germline, CDR1 is SNHLY, CDR2 FYNNEI. The CDR3 region has the DNA TGTGCCAGCGAAGGGGTAGGAAACACCATATATTTT. As protein: CASEGVGNTIYF.

The rearrangement joins TRBV11-2 to TRBJ1-2, with 9 bases that match TRBD1. The germline CDR1 and CDR2 sequences are SGHAT and FQNNGV. The CDR3 extends over 14 amino acids. The junction had 7 bases not matched to a gene; V was cut back by 5 bases and J by 6 bases. The CDR3, as DNA: TGTGCCAGCAGCGCGAACAGGGGGCGAGATGGCTACACCTTC. It encodes CASSANRGRDGYTF.

The V call is TRBV5-6, the J call TRBJ1-6, with 8 bases aligning to TRBD1. The J segment lost 8 bases and the V segment lost 3 bases, leaving 7 bases of the junction unmatched. The CDR3 length is 15 residues. Looked up from germline, CDR1 is SGHDT and CDR2 is YYEEEE. Here the CDR3 DNA reads TGTGCCAGCAGCTCCCGGAGACAGGGGCATTCACCCCTCCACTTT. Protein sequence: CASSSRRQGHSPLHF. Filled out from reference TRBV5-6 and TRBJ1-6, the complete variable domain reads DAGVTQSPTHLIKTRGQQVTLRCSPKSGHDTVSWYQQALGQGPQFIFQYYEEEERQRGNFPDRFSGHQFPNYSSELNVNALLLGDSALYLCASSSRRQGHSPLHFGNGTRLTVT.

V is TRBV19 and J is TRBJ2-3; 10 bases line up with TRBD2. The CDR3 extends over 18 amino acids. Germline-derived CDR1 and CDR2 are LNHDA and SQIVND (reference sequence). Unmatched junction bases numbered 10, after V lost 3 bases and J lost 1 base. The CDR3 here is CASSIGAWLAGGTDTQYF. The CDR3, as DNA: TGTGCCAGTAGTATCGGTGCGTGGCTAGCGGGAGGCACAGATACGCAGTATTTT. The entire variable domain, with the rest obtained from reference TRBV19 and TRBJ2-3, is as follows: DGGITQSPKYLFRKEGQNVTLSCEQNLNHDAMYWYRQDPGQGLRLIYYSQIVNDFQKGDIAEGYSVSREKKESFPLTVTSAQKNPTAFYLCASSIGAWLAGGTDTQYFGPGTRLTVL.

This clone was recorded a few times. The rearrangement joins TRBV6-5 to TRBJ1-2; D possibly corresponds to TRBD1 (6 bases). Germline lookup yields CDR1 MNHEY and CDR2 SVGAGI. Trimming took off 11 bases at V and 4 bases at J, with 20 bases between the two ends. The CDR3 has 14 residues. CDR3 DNA sequence: TGTGCCGCGGCCGATGGACAGTCAGGCTATGGCTACACCTTC. It translates to CAAADGQSGYGYTF.

This chain connects TRBV18 to TRBJ2-5; D unclear. Germline V gives CDR1 KGHSH, CDR2 LQKENI. The V gene lost 3 bases and the J gene lost 4 bases, with 12 bases spanning the gap. The CDR3 extends over 14 amino acids. The CDR3 loop is CASSPYQARETQYF. In DNA form, the CDR3 reads TGTGCCAGCTCACCTTACCAGGCTCGAGAGACCCAGTACTTC.

This chain links TRBV6-2 or TRBV6-3 with TRBJ2-4; TRBD2 matches 11 bases. The trim removed 5 bases at V and 2 bases at J, leaving 5 bases unmatched. Germline loops: CDR1 MNHEY, CDR2 SVGEGT. This CDR3 region has 16 residues. The CDR3 protein is CASSTSGSISKNIQYF. For the CDR3, the DNA is TGTGCCAGCAGTACTAGCGGGAGTATCTCCAAAAACATTCAGTACTTC.

V gene TRBV3-1 (or the pseudogene TRBV3-2) combines with J gene TRBJ1-3; 7 nucleotides agree with TRBD1. J gave up 0 bases and V 6 bases, and 11 bases lay outside the gene matches. The CDR3 is 17 residues long. The germline gives CDR1 LGHDT, CDR2 YNNKEL (reference sequence). The CDR3 region is CASRSAGTAVSGNTIYF. CDR3 bases: TGTGCCAGCAGGTCTGCCGGGACAGCGGTCTCTGGAAACACCATATATTTT.

The chain employs TRBV5-1 and TRBJ2-1; tentatively, D is TRBD2 (5 bases). Looked up from germline, CDR1 is SGHRS and CDR2 is YFSETQ. The CDR3 consists of 11 residues. V lost 9 bases to trimming and J lost 5 bases, with 9 bases between them. CDR3 sequence reads: CATQLDNEQFF. The DNA of the CDR3 is TGCGCCACCCAACTAGACAATGAGCAGTTCTTC.

The chain combines TRBV6-1 with TRBJ1-1; D possibly corresponds to TRBD1 (5 bases). V shed 0 bases and J shed 0 bases, with 14 bases lying between them. Germline CDR1 is MNHNS and CDR2 is SASEGT. This CDR3 has 17 amino acids. Written as DNA, the CDR3 is TGTGCCAGCAGTGAAGCCCCGGGACTTTGGGTGAACACTGAAGCTTTCTTT. This gives the protein CASSEAPGLWVNTEAFF.

The chain couples TRBV7-8 to TRBJ1-3; 7 nucleotides match TRBD1. The V gene end was trimmed by 4 bases and the J gene end by 0 bases; junction bases not matched to a gene: 3. The CDR3 extends over 15 amino acids. The germline CDR1 and CDR2 sequences are SGHVS and FQNEAQ. CDR3 coding DNA: TGTGCCAGCAGCTGGGGACAGCGCTCTGGAAACACCATATATTTT. It specifies CASSWGQRSGNTIYF.

The rearrangement uses TRBV11-3 and TRBJ1-1; no firm D call. Germline V gene data show CDR1 as SGHNT and CDR2 as YENEEA. The CDR3 spans 13 residues. Trimming removed 3 bases from V and 2 bases from J, with 7 bases in between. CDR3 DNA sequence: TGTGCCAGCAGCTTTGGAGCAAACACTGAAGCTTTCTTT. Protein sequence: CASSFGANTEAFF. The full variable domain, completed using reference TRBV11-3 and TRBJ1-1, is EAGVVQSPRYKIIEKKQPVAFWCNPISGHNTLYWYLQNLGQGPELLIRYENEEAVDDSQLPKDRFSAERLKGVDSTLKIQPAELGDSAVYLCASSFGANTEAFFGQGTRLTVV.